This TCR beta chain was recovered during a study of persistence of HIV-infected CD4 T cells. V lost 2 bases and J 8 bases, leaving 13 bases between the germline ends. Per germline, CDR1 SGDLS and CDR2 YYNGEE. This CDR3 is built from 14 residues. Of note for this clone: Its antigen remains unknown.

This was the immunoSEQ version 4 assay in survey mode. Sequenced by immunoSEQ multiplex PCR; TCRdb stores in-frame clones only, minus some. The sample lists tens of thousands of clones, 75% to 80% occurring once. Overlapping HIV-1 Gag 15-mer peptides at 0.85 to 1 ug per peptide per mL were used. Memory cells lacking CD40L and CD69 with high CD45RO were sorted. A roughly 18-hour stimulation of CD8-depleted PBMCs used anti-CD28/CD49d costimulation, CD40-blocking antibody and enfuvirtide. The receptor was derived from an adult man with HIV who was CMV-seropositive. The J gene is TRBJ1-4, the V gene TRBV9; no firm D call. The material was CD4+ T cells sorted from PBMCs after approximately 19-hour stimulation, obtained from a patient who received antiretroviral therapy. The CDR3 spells CASSVGDREEKLFF. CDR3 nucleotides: TGTGCCAGCAGCGTCGGCGATAGAGAAGAAAAACTGTTTTTT. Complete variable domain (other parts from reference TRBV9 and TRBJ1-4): DSGVTQTPKHLITATGQRVTLRCSPRSGDLSVYWYQQSLDQGLQFLIQYYNGEERAKGNILERFSAQQFPDLHSELNLSSLELGDSALYFCASSVGDREEKLFFGSGTQLSVL.